This TCR beta chain derives from a study of shared clonotypes between healthy human individuals (dated by TCRdb to 2019 to 2021). Notes on the research overall: A couple of women and a few men aged 18 to 49 years were included in the cohort. For each donor, CD4 naive and CD4 memory were each given three plates, CD8 naive was given two plates, and CD8 memory was given one plate. The study deeply sequenced blood TCR repertoires of about 5 healthy adults to estimate repertoire size and the extent of clonotype sharing between individuals. Different laboratories and diverse techniques were used to prepare libraries and sequence TCR repertoires, to increase sequencing depth and limit assay-specific biases. Per donor, leukapheresis produced somewhere between about 0.94 and 9.5 billion PBMCs.

The CDR3 runs 17 amino acids, cysteine and phenylalanine included. The kept DNA is CDR3 alone, 51 bases in frame from the first base. Trimming takes 2 bases off V and 0 bases off J; junction bases not matched to a gene: 3. CDR1 and CDR2 are drawn from the germline V gene: SGHTA, FQGNSA. Using the deep immunoSEQ assay, TCR CDR3 regions were amplified from genomic DNA by multiplex PCR. Extracted genomic DNA from each cell subset was distributed evenly across all wells of several immunoSEQ 96-well plates, and each plate was treated as a replicate. Each replicate PCR for sorted subsets received about 220 ng genomic DNA, equal to some 32,000 T cell genomes. The purified libraries were quantified using a Qubit 3.0 fluorometer, sized with a Bioanalyzer 2100, and then quantified again using the KAPA Library Quantification kit. Every immunoSEQ 96-well plate was sequenced on a separate single-read 150-cycle Illumina NextSeq 550 flow cell. In the authors' own workflow: Because the immunoSEQ output included only junctional sequences and no quality scores, the filtering could not be the same as the filtering used for full-length reads. Sequences were annotated with PyIR, a Python wrapper for IgBLAST v1.9, and V/J genes and CDR3 were assigned using IMGT germline references. Reads were removed for weak V/J assignments (E-value above 1e-6), missing CDR3, stop codons, out-of-frame junctions, or ambiguous translated residues. V3J clonotypes were defined as sequences sharing the same inferred V gene, J gene, and CDR3 amino acid sequence. Percentage overlap between repertoires was calculated by dividing the number of shared unique clonotypes by the size of the smaller repertoire. Repertoire richness was assessed with RTK rarefaction, the Chao1 estimator, and Recon v2.1 estimates of unobserved clonotypes. Generation probabilities were computed with OLGA for all TCRbeta clonotypes obtained by the gDNA method from a few donors. Not all clones reach the TCRdb copy of this immuneACCESS table, which keeps in-frame sequences only. Checked studies attribute under half of the gap to unresolved V genes and leave the rest unexplained. The DNA gave D and trimming, while V, J and clone size come from that table. Counted in this sample were approximately 1,500,000 clones; around 95% of them appeared once. Approximately 1.2% of the sample belongs to the ten largest clones.

As concerns this clone: Its target antigen remains unknown. The record has no base qualities; no much larger clone is one base away.

Donors were healthy HIV-negative adults with no recently reported acute infections or vaccinations. Every donor was a Caucasian adult residing in Nashville, Tennessee, USA. Magnetic negative selection was used to enrich CD4+ T cells, after which naive cells were positively selected on CD45RA and the negative fraction became the memory subset. After blood collection by leukapheresis, PBMCs were isolated using Ficoll-Histopaque density gradient centrifugation and then cryopreserved in the vapor phase of liquid nitrogen. Analytical flow cytometry was used to check the purity and quantity of each magnetically sorted T cell population. From each sorted fraction, genomic DNA was isolated and quantified by UV absorbance on a Nanodrop 2000c. The paper as a whole reports these results and caveats: Based on pairwise subsampling, the degree of clonotype sharing among donors was expected to be affected by sequencing depth. Estimated clonotype richness was generally larger for naive than for memory subsets. Sampling was limited to blood, and TCR repertoires in tissue likely differ from TCR repertoires in blood. Rarefaction of sorted-subset datasets indicated incomplete sequencing despite the large sequencing depth. Because the study included only a small number of donors, the genetic and exposure-history diversity represented was limited. Across a few donors, about 4.5% of naive CD4, approximately 4% of naive CD8, 2% to 2.5% of memory CD4, and 0.4% of memory CD8 clonotypes were shared. Compared with non-shared clonotypes, the clonotypes found in all four sorted-subset donors had higher generation probabilities.

The TCR comes from a man aged 25-45 years in good health. This receptor chain uses TRBV7-2 and TRBJ2-7; 14 middle bases align to TRBD2. Input material: naive CD4+ T cells sorted from blood. The cell subset or site label, as the study defines it: CD45RA+ positively selected. The CDR3 protein sequence reads: CASSLIGTSGSSYEQYF. The nucleotide sequence is TGTGCCAGCAGCTTAATAGGGACTAGCGGGAGCTCCTACGAGCAGTACTTC.